The 27 T cell receptor beta chains below all came from one sample that was sequenced in a study of shared clonotypes between healthy human individuals (dated by TCRdb to 2020 to 2021). To prepare the library, the immunoSEQ multiplex PCR assay was applied. In its TCRdb copy, this immuneACCESS table keeps in-frame sequences only and misses some clones. Where compared with another copy, unresolved V genes explain less than half of these, and the others have no known cause. This sample lists millions of clones; 85% to 95% were detected once. The ten largest clones represent 0.1% to 0.15% of the sample. Source material: naive CD4+ T cells sorted from blood. Taken with the paper, the label for cell subset or site translates to: CD45RA+ positively selected. The receptor source for this set is a young man in good health.

The gene calls are TRBV6-6 and TRBJ2-1, with 7 bases matching TRBD1. The V gene's germline CDR1 is MNHNY and CDR2 SVGAGI (reference sequence). The V and J ends lost 2 bases and 5 bases, in that order; junction bases with no gene match: 9. The CDR3 loop spans 16 amino acids. CDR3 in amino acids: CASSYSRQGLNNEQFF. CDR3 DNA: TGTGCCAGCAGTTACAGTAGACAGGGTTTAAACAATGAGCAGTTCTTC.

This sequence joins TRBV29-1 and TRBJ1-2, with 8 positions matching TRBD1. Per germline, CDR1 SQVTM and CDR2 ANQGSEA. J gave up 4 bases and V 3 bases, and 4 bases lay outside the gene matches. The CDR3 has 13 amino acids. The CDR3 nucleotides read TGCAGCGTTGAGGCAGGGGGCAGCTATGGCTACACCTTC. Residues: CSVEAGGSYGYTF.

This clone was detected only once. CDR3 region: CSNYRGNEQFF. The CDR3 bases are TGCAGCAACTATCGGGGGAATGAGCAGTTCTTC. The chain recombines TRBV29-1 with TRBJ2-1; D is possibly TRBD2 (6 bases). Trimming stripped 8 bases from V and 7 bases from J, with 12 bases between. From germline, CDR1 is SQVTM and CDR2 ANQGSEA. The CDR3 is 11 residues long.

This rearrangement joins TRBV5-1 to TRBJ2-5; D is possibly TRBD2 (7 bases). Looked up from germline, CDR1 is SGHRS and CDR2 is YFSETQ. This CDR3 has 15 residues. Trimming removed 0 bases from V and 5 bases from J, with 14 bases in between. CDR3 in amino acids: CASSLEGEGRETQYF. The CDR3 coding sequence is TGCGCCAGCAGCTTGGAGGGGGAGGGCCGGGAGACCCAGTACTTC.

The J gene is TRBJ2-5, the V gene TRBV18; D remains ambiguous. Germline V lookup: CDR1 KGHSH, CDR2 LQKENI. The CDR3 is 14 residues long. The V and J ends lost 2 bases and 4 bases respectively, with 11 bases between them. CDR3 sequence (DNA): TGTGCCAGCTCACCAATCGATGTGGGAGAGACCCAGTACTTC. Translated: CASSPIDVGETQYF.

About this clone: Other DNA sequences in the sample encode the same CDR3. The chain links TRBV9 to TRBJ1-1; D is ambiguous. This CDR3 spans 13 amino acids. CDR1 and CDR2 from the germline V gene are SGDLS and YYNGEE. Trimming cost V 0 bases and J 0 bases, with 3 bases left between them. In DNA, the CDR3 is TGTGCCAGCAGCGTAGAAGTGAACACTGAAGCTTTCTTT. Translating gives CASSVEVNTEAFF.

This chain uses TRBV11-3 with TRBJ2-7; the D is unclear. The CDR3 has 15 amino acids. The germline V gene has CDR1 SGHNT and CDR2 YENEEA. V gave up 1 base and J gave up 1 base, with 11 bases separating them. CDR3 sequence: CASSLGGTGSYEQYF. The DNA of the CDR3 is TGTGCCAGCAGCTTAGGAGGTACTGGGTCCTACGAGCAGTACTTC. Variable domain in full (rest from reference TRBV11-3 and TRBJ2-7): EAGVVQSPRYKIIEKKQPVAFWCNPISGHNTLYWYLQNLGQGPELLIRYENEEAVDDSQLPKDRFSAERLKGVDSTLKIQPAELGDSAVYLCASSLGGTGSYEQYFGPGTRLTVT.

The genes are TRBV2 and TRBJ1-2, with 7 bases identical to TRBD1. Germline lookup yields CDR1 SNHLY and CDR2 FYNNEI. The CDR3 covers 13 residues. With V trimmed by 6 bases and J by 8 bases, 9 bases remained unmatched. The CDR3 DNA reads TGTGCCAGCAGCACGACAGGGATGTTGGGCTACACCTTC. Protein: CASSTTGMLGYTF. Complete variable domain (other parts from reference TRBV2 and TRBJ1-2): EPEVTQTPSHQVTQMGQEVILRCVPISNHLYFYWYRQILGQKVEFLVSFYNNEISEKSEIFDDQFSVERPDGSNFTLKIRSTKLEDSAMYFCASSTTGMLGYTFGSGTRLTVV.

Points on this clone: The conserved phenylalanine or tryptophan normally closing the CDR3 is absent here, so this likely arose from a read error. Because the CDR3's place on the DNA is in doubt, the DNA is left out and the CDR3 is given as listed by TCRdb. The chain combines TRBV11-3 with TRBJ1-2; the table's D call of TRBD1 was not tested on the DNA. The germline CDR1 and CDR2 sequences are SGHNT and YENEEA. The CDR3 is 11 residues long, counting both termini. CDR3 in amino acids: CASRRQGVRTV.

The chain is built from TRBV28 and TRBJ2-7; 10 nucleotides align to TRBD1. Germline trimming cut 6 bases from V and 4 bases from J; bases unmatched to any gene: 12. This CDR3 is 16 amino acids long. Germline CDR1 reads MDHEN; CDR2 reads SYDVKM. CDR3 DNA: TGTGCCAGCAGCACCTCGGGGGGACAGGGGCTGTACGAGCAGTACTTC. Its protein is CASSTSGGQGLYEQYF.

The V and J genes are TRBV7-8 and TRBJ2-3, with 8 bases aligning to TRBD2. The J segment lost 6 bases and the V segment lost 7 bases, leaving 3 bases of the junction unmatched. This CDR3 comprises 12 residues. CDR1 is SGHVS and CDR2 is FQNEAQ in the germline V gene. The CDR3 reads CASTRGEDTQYF. The CDR3 bases are TGTGCCAGCACGCGGGGGGAGGATACGCAGTATTTT. Supplemented by reference TRBV7-8 and TRBJ2-3, the full variable domain reads GAGVSQSPRYKVAKRGQDVALRCDPISGHVSLFWYQQALGQGPEFLTYFQNEAQLDKSGLPSDRFFAERPEGSVSTLKIQRTQQEDSAVYLCASTRGEDTQYFGPGTRLTVL.

This rearrangement joins TRBV6-5 to TRBJ2-5, with D uncertain. This CDR3 comprises 14 residues. The V gene lost 0 bases and the J gene lost 0 bases, with 5 bases spanning the gap. The germline V gene encodes CDR1 MNHEY and CDR2 SVGAGI. The CDR3 region has the DNA TGTGCCAGCAGTTACTCCTTAAACCAAGAGACCCAGTACTTC. It codes for CASSYSLNQETQYF.

The chain carries TRBV5-1 and TRBJ2-7, with D maybe TRBD1 (5 bases). Germline V lookup: CDR1 SGHRS, CDR2 YFSETQ. Trimming took off 6 bases at V and 5 bases at J, with 15 bases between the two ends. CDR3 length: 13 residues. The CDR3 DNA follows: TGCGCCAGCACTGGTCAGGGTGGCCACGAGCAGTACTTC. It codes for CASTGQGGHEQYF.

The J gene is TRBJ2-7, the V gene TRBV28; D is uncertain. CDR1 is MDHEN and CDR2 is SYDVKM in the germline V gene. Trimming stripped 5 bases from V and 0 bases from J, with 14 bases between. The CDR3 contains 15 residues. The CDR3 nucleotides read TGTGCCAGCAGTCGGGCCCGGAAGGGCTCCTACGAGCAGTACTTC. Translated: CASSRARKGSYEQYF.

This clone was observed once. This rearrangement joins TRBV19 to TRBJ1-4; no reliable D call. With 8 bases removed from V and 3 bases from J, the gap between germline ends came to 13 bases. The CDR3 is made up of 14 amino acids. The germline V gene encodes CDR1 LNHDA and CDR2 SQIVND (reference sequence). CDR3 bases: TGTGCCAGTTGCACTCGGGGAGCTAATGAAAAACTGTTTTTT. Its protein product is CASCTRGANEKLFF.

V is TRBV28 and J is TRBJ1-5, with a tentative D call TRBD1 (6 bases). CDR1 and CDR2 from the germline V gene are MDHEN and SYDVKM. Trimming pared 5 bases from V and 3 bases from J, leaving 11 bases between. CDR3 length: 14 residues. The CDR3 reads CASSPTGLNQPQHF. The CDR3 DNA reads TGTGCCAGCAGTCCGACAGGTCTCAATCAGCCCCAGCATTTT.

The chain joins TRBV30 to TRBJ2-1; a weak D match, TRBD2 (6 bases). The V and J ends lost 1 base and 10 bases respectively, with 14 bases between them. The V gene's germline CDR1 is GTSNPN and CDR2 SVGIG (reference sequence). The CDR3 loop spans 13 amino acids. CDR3 nucleotides: TGTGCCTGGAGTGGGATAGCGGCTCGGGAGCAGTTCTTC. The encoded protein is CAWSGIAAREQFF.

The CDR3 is CASSLEGWHGGYTF. In DNA form, the CDR3 reads TGTGCCAGCAGCTTGGAAGGGTGGCACGGAGGCTACACCTTC. This rearrangement joins TRBV5-6 to TRBJ1-2; D is ambiguous. The germline CDR1 and CDR2 sequences are SGHDT and YYEEEE. CDR3 size: 14 residues. Deletions cut 0 bases from V and 8 bases from J, with 14 bases between.

This chain uses TRBV7-9 with TRBJ2-2; possible D gene TRBD2, 6 bases. CDR3 size: 15 residues. The V end lost 7 bases, the J end lost 7 bases, and 19 bases lay between the germline ends. The germline gives CDR1 SEHNR, CDR2 FQNEAQ (reference sequence). CDR3 amino acids: CASTPWRGRDGELFF. The DNA of the CDR3 is TGTGCCAGCACCCCCTGGAGGGGACGTGACGGGGAGCTGTTTTTT.

The chain's CDR3 is CASSEQRGGGAYEQYF. The CDR3, as DNA: TGCGCCAGCAGCGAGCAACGGGGAGGGGGAGCCTACGAGCAGTACTTC. The chain carries TRBV5-1 and TRBJ2-7; D perhaps matches TRBD2 (7 bases). Germline V gene data show CDR1 as SGHRS and CDR2 as YFSETQ. Trimming took 4 bases from V and 2 from J, leaving 19 bases between them. CDR3 length: 16 amino acids.

As for this clone: In the same sample, other DNA sequences code for this CDR3. The chain combines TRBV7-9 with TRBJ1-1; TRBD1 is a possible D gene (5 bases). Germline loops: CDR1 SEHNR, CDR2 FQNEAQ (reference sequence). This CDR3 comprises 14 residues. Trimming removed 3 bases at V and 1 base at J, with 9 bases between. The DNA for the CDR3 is TGTGCCAGCAGCTTGGGGCAGCAGAACACTGAAGCTTTCTTT. It yields the protein CASSLGQQNTEAFF.

The rearrangement uses TRBV5-4 and TRBJ1-6, with D possibly being TRBD1 (5 bases). The CDR3 spans 16 residues. Per the germline V gene, CDR1 is SGHNT and CDR2 is YYREEE (reference sequence). V was clipped by 4 bases and J by 6 bases, with 17 bases between them. The CDR3 DNA is TGTGCCAGCAGCCGTGGGGGGGGGAACCCTAATTCACCCCTCCACTTT. This encodes CASSRGGGNPNSPLHF.

The chain uses TRBV11-3 and TRBJ1-3; D is ambiguous. Germline V gene sequence: CDR1 SGHNT, CDR2 YENEEA. The CDR3 loop spans 16 amino acids. V was shortened by 6 bases and J by 1 base, with 16 bases between the two germline ends. The CDR3 region has the DNA TGTGCCAGCAGTCCCCCTTGGCACTCTTCTGGAAACACCATATATTTT. Its protein is CASSPPWHSSGNTIYF.

The V gene is TRBV7-9, the J gene TRBJ2-3; TRBD1 matches at 9 bases. The CDR3 runs 15 residues. Germline V gene data show CDR1 as SEHNR and CDR2 as FQNEAQ (reference sequence). Germline trimming cut 5 bases from V and 2 bases from J; bases unmatched to any gene: 5. The DNA of the CDR3 is TGTGCCAGCAGCCCGGGGACAGGGCCCACAGATACGCAGTATTTT. Translating it yields CASSPGTGPTDTQYF. The whole variable domain, filled in from reference TRBV7-9 and TRBJ2-3, reads DTGVSQNPRHKITKRGQNVTFRCDPISEHNRLYWYRQTLGQGPEFLTYFQNEAQLEKSRLLSDRFSAERPKGSFSTLEIQRTEQGDSAMYLCASSPGTGPTDTQYFGPGTRLTVL.

The rearrangement uses TRBV10-1 and TRBJ2-3; D might be TRBD1 (6 bases). The CDR3 loop spans 14 amino acids. Germline CDR1 and CDR2: WNHNN and SYGVQD (reference sequence). V shed 6 bases and J shed 0 bases, with 10 bases lying between them. CDR3 amino acids: CASRDSASTDTQYF. In nucleotides, the CDR3 is TGCGCCAGCAGGGACAGCGCTAGCACAGATACGCAGTATTTT.

The genes are TRBV5-1 and TRBJ2-3; no clear D gene. The germline gives CDR1 SGHRS, CDR2 YFSETQ. CDR3 length: 15 amino acids. Deletions cut 2 bases from V and 2 bases from J, with 12 bases between. The DNA for the CDR3 is TGCGCCAGCAGCTTTTCTTCCGTAGACACAGATACGCAGTATTTT. Translating gives CASSFSSVDTDTQYF.

The chain links TRBV18 to TRBJ1-5, with 9 bases matching TRBD1. This CDR3 is 18 amino acids long. Germline values: CDR1 KGHSH, CDR2 LQKENI. V lost 0 bases, J lost 3 bases, and 9 bases stayed unmatched. The CDR3, as DNA: TGTGCCAGCTCACCACCCATCGGACAGGGGTATAACAATCAGCCCCAGCATTTT. It encodes CASSPPIGQGYNNQPQHF.